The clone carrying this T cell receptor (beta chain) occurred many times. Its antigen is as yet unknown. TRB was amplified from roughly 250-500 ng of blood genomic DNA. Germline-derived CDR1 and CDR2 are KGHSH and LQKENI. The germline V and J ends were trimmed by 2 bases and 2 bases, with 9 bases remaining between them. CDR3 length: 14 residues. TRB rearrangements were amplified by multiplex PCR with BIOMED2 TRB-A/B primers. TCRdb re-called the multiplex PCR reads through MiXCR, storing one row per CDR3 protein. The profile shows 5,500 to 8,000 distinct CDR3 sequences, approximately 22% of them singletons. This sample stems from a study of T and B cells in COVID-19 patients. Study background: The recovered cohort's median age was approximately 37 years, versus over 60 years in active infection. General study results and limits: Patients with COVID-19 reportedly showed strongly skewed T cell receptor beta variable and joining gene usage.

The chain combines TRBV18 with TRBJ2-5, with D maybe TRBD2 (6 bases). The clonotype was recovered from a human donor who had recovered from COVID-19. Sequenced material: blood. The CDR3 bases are TGTGCCAGCTCACCAGCTAGCGCACAAGAGACCCAGTACTTC. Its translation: CASSPASAQETQYF. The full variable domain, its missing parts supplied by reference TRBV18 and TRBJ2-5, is NAGVMQNPRHLVRRRGQEARLRCSPMKGHSHVYWYRQLPEEGLKFMVYLQKENIIDESGMPKERFSAEFPKEGPSILRIQQVVRGDSAAYFCASSPASAQETQYFGPGTRLLVL.